The clone carrying this T cell receptor beta chain was seen repeatedly, ten times or more. The target antigen is unknown. The data originate from a study of glioma-infiltrating T cells. The study's findings and limits: Tissue-blood divergence was below expectation in non-neoplastic patients, above in gliomas.

The iRepertoire nested amplicon-rescue multiplex PCR amplified TCR alpha and beta CDR3s from RNA. Using its own MiXCR run on the multiplex PCR reads, TCRdb lists one record per CDR3 protein. The data show about 130,000 distinct CDR3 sequences, 20% to 25% seen once. The CDR3 spans 15 residues. Germline V gives CDR1 SNHLY, CDR2 FYNNEI. V lost 6 bases, J lost 4 bases, and 11 bases stayed unmatched. The sequence came from a human donor with low-grade glioma or glioblastoma, undergoing nonglioma brain surgery, or in good health (not recorded which). The rearrangement uses TRBV2 and TRBJ1-1; TRBD1 agrees at 7 bases. Sequenced input: glioma tissue, nonneoplastic brain tissue, or PBMCs (not recorded which). CDR3 residues: CASSGTDRAGTEAFF. CDR3 bases: TGTGCCAGCAGCGGGACCGACAGGGCTGGCACTGAAGCTTTCTTT.